Below, 3 T cell receptor beta chains from the same sample are listed, as sequenced in a study of cytotoxic CD8 clonotypes in ibrutinib-treated CLL. The table came from immunoSEQ multiplex PCR; TCRdb's copy has only in-frame clones and leaves some out. The table has about 140,000 clones, approximately 90% seen once. The sample consisted of PBMCs, taken after 12 months of ibrutinib treatment. Source of these receptors: a human donor with chronic lymphocytic leukemia.

This chain connects TRBV7-9 to TRBJ2-3, with 11 bases matching TRBD2. Trimming at V came to 1 base and at J to 5 bases, leaving 2 bases not matched to a gene. From germline, CDR1 is SEHNR and CDR2 FQNEAQ (reference sequence). The CDR3 extends over 15 amino acids. The CDR3 coding sequence is TGTGCCAGCAGCTTAGTACTAGCGGGAGAAGATACGCAGTATTTT. Translation: CASSLVLAGEDTQYF.

This chain links TRBV30 with TRBJ1-5; D not resolved. Germline CDR1 GTSNPN, CDR2 SVGIG (reference sequence). The CDR3 extends over 13 amino acids. V was trimmed by 3 bases and J by 6 bases, leaving 12 bases between them. The CDR3 region is CAWRGGKGQPQHF. In nucleotides, the CDR3 is TGTGCCTGGAGAGGAGGGAAAGGTCAGCCCCAGCATTTT.

The chain joins TRBV19 to TRBJ2-4; 7 bases are shared with TRBD2. The germline V gene has CDR1 LNHDA and CDR2 SQIVND (reference sequence). The CDR3 extends over 17 amino acids. V lost 1 base, J lost 0 bases, and 6 bases stayed unmatched. The CDR3 DNA reads as TGTGCCAGTAGTATAGGGTTGTGGGGGGGAGCCAAAAACATTCAGTACTTC. Amino acids: CASSIGLWGGAKNIQYF.